The rows below give T cell receptor beta chains drawn from one sample of a study of T cells after yellow fever vaccination. MiXCR, run by TCRdb on the 5' RACE reads, gives a single entry per CDR3 protein. The sample lists under 400,000 distinct CDR3 sequences, around an eighth occurring once. Sequenced here: CD4+ T cells sorted from PBMCs, sampled 15 days after the yellow fever booster vaccination. The receptors derive from a young man who received the YFV17D yellow fever vaccine. The CDR3 runs from the conserved cysteine through the conserved F or W. Fields, in order: D gene, V gene, J gene, CDR3 length, clone size, CDR3 protein, CDR3 DNA. D genes are given only for firm matches. Size values are once, few and many counts, or a class for expanded clones, and some rows have none.

NA	TRBV13	TRBJ1-2	12	few	CASSANNYGYTF	TGTGCCAGCAGCGCCAACAACTATGGCTACACCTTC
NA	TRBV4-1	TRBJ1-6	15	NA	CASSQAWGNGSPLHF	TGCGCCAGCAGCCAAGCCTGGGGTAACGGTTCACCCCTCCACTTT
NA	TRBV7-9	TRBJ1-2	12	few	CASSQDSYGYTF	TGTGCCAGCAGCCAAGACAGTTATGGCTACACCTTC
TRBD1	TRBV19	TRBJ1-5	14	NA	CASAGTGSNQPQHF	TGTGCCAGTGCCGGGACAGGGAGCAATCAGCCCCAGCATTTT
NA	TRBV20-1	TRBJ1-5	18	few	CSARRTRWAGDSNQPQHF	TGCAGTGCTAGAAGGACCCGATGGGCGGGGGATAGCAATCAGCCCCAGCATTTT
NA	TRBV5-6	TRBJ1-4	12	few	CASSSFGEKLFF	TGTGCCAGCAGCTCTTTCGGAGAAAAACTGTTTTTT
NA	TRBV18	TRBJ2-5	14	many	CASSLKGASETQYF	TGTGCCAGCTCACTCAAGGGTGCATCGGAGACCCAGTACTTC
NA	TRBV15	TRBJ2-1	16	few	CATSRDVGGLGHEQFF	TGTGCCACCAGCAGAGATGTTGGAGGGTTGGGCCATGAGCAGTTCTTC
TRBD1	TRBV12-3/TRBV12-4	TRBJ1-6	14	NA	CASRGTGGDSPLHF	TGTGCCAGCAGGGGGACAGGGGGTGATTCACCCCTCCACTTT
TRBD1	TRBV3-1	TRBJ2-4	15	NA	CASSQTGEAKNIQYF	TGTGCCAGCAGCCAAACAGGGGAGGCCAAAAACATTCAGTACTTC
NA	TRBV11-2	TRBJ1-1	15	few	CASSWLGAANTEAFF	TGTGCCAGCAGCTGGCTGGGGGCTGCGAACACTGAAGCTTTCTTT
NA	TRBV18	TRBJ2-5	13	few	CASSPPGKETQYF	TGTGCCAGCTCACCACCAGGGAAGGAGACCCAGTACTTC
NA	TRBV29-1	TRBJ2-5	13	many	CSVEPGGTETQYF	TGCAGCGTTGAACCAGGCGGGACAGAGACCCAGTACTTC
NA	TRBV5-4	TRBJ1-1	15	NA	CASSWDSRPNTEAFF	TGTGCCAGCAGCTGGGACTCCAGACCCAACACTGAAGCTTTCTTT
NA	TRBV25-1	TRBJ1-3	12	NA	CAGGTDGNTIYF	TGTGCCGGGGGGACGGATGGAAACACCATATATTTT
NA	TRBV30	TRBJ2-5	13	many	CASAFDSLETQYF	TGTGCCTCCGCTTTCGATAGCCTGGAGACCCAGTACTTC
TRBD1	TRBV11-2	TRBJ1-2	15	NA	CASSPLDRGHRGYTF	TGTGCCAGCAGCCCCCTCGACAGGGGGCATCGTGGCTACACCTTC
TRBD1	TRBV29-1	TRBJ2-1	12	few	CSDYRGYNEQFF	TGCAGCGACTACAGGGGGTACAATGAGCAGTTCTTC
NA	TRBV5-5	TRBJ2-7	13	NA	CASSWRARYEQYF	TGTGCCAGCAGCTGGCGGGCGCGCTACGAGCAGTACTTC
NA	TRBV24-1	TRBJ2-7	15	few	CATSDPQSGDNEQYF	TGTGCCACCAGTGATCCTCAGTCGGGGGACAACGAGCAGTACTTC
TRBD2	TRBV12-3/TRBV12-4	TRBJ2-7	14	NA	CASRTSGGAFEQYF	TGTGCCAGCCGCACGAGCGGGGGGGCCTTCGAGCAGTACTTC
TRBD2	TRBV5-6	TRBJ2-1	15	NA	CASSLGGGGYNEQFF	TGTGCCAGCAGCTTGGGCGGGGGGGGCTACAATGAGCAGTTCTTT
NA	TRBV5-1	TRBJ1-1	13	few	CASSLLGPTEAFF	TGCGCCAGCAGCTTGCTCGGACCGACTGAAGCTTTCTTT
NA	TRBV20-1	TRBJ1-5	14	few	CSAKPSGIGQPQHF	TGCAGTGCCAAACCCTCGGGGATAGGTCAGCCCCAGCATTTT
NA	TRBV3-1	TRBJ2-7	12	NA	CASSQDFYEQYF	TGTGCCAGCAGCCAAGATTTCTACGAGCAGTACTTC
TRBD2	TRBV7-3	TRBJ2-5	14	few	CASSFYAGGSHQYF	TGTGCCAGCAGCTTTTATGCGGGGGGTTCACACCAGTACTTC
NA	TRBV7-3	TRBJ2-2	15	NA	CASSPSTGQSGELFF	TGTGCCAGCAGCCCTTCCACGGGTCAGAGCGGGGAGCTGTTTTTT
TRBD1	TRBV12-3/TRBV12-4	TRBJ2-3	16	NA	CASSIRDRASTDTQYF	TGTGCCAGCAGTATCCGGGACAGGGCTAGCACAGATACGCAGTATTTT
NA	TRBV6-6	TRBJ1-1	15	NA	CASSYSGGGNTEAFF	TGTGCCAGCAGTTACTCAGGGGGAGGGAACACTGAAGCTTTCTTT
NA	TRBV2	TRBJ1-4	14	NA	CASRQQGFGEKLFF	TGTGCCAGCAGACAACAGGGATTTGGGGAAAAACTGTTTTTT
TRBD1	TRBV6-1	TRBJ1-1	14	few	CASSLPGGDSEAFF	TGTGCCAGCAGTCTTCCAGGGGGGGACTCTGAAGCTTTCTTT
NA	TRBV20-1	TRBJ1-1	15	NA	CSAVQGHPMNTEAFF	TGCAGTGCTGTCCAGGGGCATCCTATGAACACTGAAGCTTTCTTT
TRBD1	TRBV5-6	TRBJ2-5	14	NA	CASSRAGGPETQYF	TGTGCCAGCAGCAGAGCAGGGGGCCCCGAGACCCAGTACTTC
NA	TRBV5-4	TRBJ2-1	14	few	CASSLPAGRSEQFF	TGTGCCAGCAGCTTGCCGGCGGGGAGGTCGGAGCAGTTCTTC
NA	TRBV7-9	TRBJ2-5	13	few	CASSARASETQYF	TGTGCCAGCAGCGCCAGGGCTTCAGAGACCCAGTACTTC
NA	TRBV5-1	TRBJ2-3	12	NA	CASSLAGRVQYF	TGCGCCAGCAGCTTGGCGGGACGGGTGCAGTATTTT
NA	TRBV20-1	TRBJ2-4	15	few	CSARDGTVAKNIQYF	TGCAGTGCTAGAGATGGGACGGTAGCCAAAAACATTCAGTACTTC
NA	TRBV5-1	TRBJ2-5	13	many	CASSLEGSETQYF	TGCGCCAGCAGCTTGGAGGGCAGCGAGACCCAGTACTTC
NA	TRBV11-2	TRBJ2-5	15	few	CASSSEASGGETQYF	TGTGCCAGCAGCTCCGAGGCTAGTGGGGGTGAGACCCAGTACTTC
NA	TRBV12-3/TRBV12-4	TRBJ2-7	13	few	CASSLHVRNEQYF	TGTGCCAGCAGTCTCCACGTCCGGAACGAGCAGTACTTC
NA	TRBV7-2	TRBJ2-7	15	NA	CASSLRTPGGYEQYF	TGTGCCAGCAGCCTCCGGACTCCCGGCGGGTACGAGCAGTACTTC
TRBD2	TRBV20-1	TRBJ2-4	17	many	CSARVIAGGPTKNIQYF	TGCAGTGCTAGAGTAATAGCGGGGGGGCCTACCAAAAACATTCAGTACTTC
NA	TRBV5-6	TRBJ2-2	16	many	CASSWGSAGTTGELFF	TGTGCCAGCAGCTGGGGGTCGGCGGGGACCACCGGGGAGCTGTTTTTT
NA	TRBV18	TRBJ2-5	14	NA	CASSPVKGGETQYF	TGTGCCAGCTCACCAGTCAAGGGTGGAGAGACCCAGTACTTC
NA	TRBV5-8	TRBJ1-5	16	few	CASSPPDSLHNGPQHF	TGTGCCAGCAGCCCCCCGGACAGCCTCCATAATGGGCCCCAGCATTTT
TRBD1	TRBV30	TRBJ1-6	13	few	CAWTGQGDSPLHF	TGTGCCTGGACGGGACAGGGAGATTCACCCCTCCACTTT
NA	TRBV18	TRBJ1-2	15	NA	CASSPGRGDSYGYTF	TGTGCCAGCTCCCCTGGGCGAGGGGACTCCTATGGCTACACCTTC
TRBD2	TRBV20-1	TRBJ2-5	13	NA	CSARPAGGETQYF	TGCAGTGCCCGTCCGGCGGGGGGAGAGACCCAGTACTTC
NA	TRBV25-1	TRBJ1-2	13	few	CASSEGGIIGYTF	TGTGCCAGCAGTGAAGGGGGGATCATCGGCTACACCTTC
NA	TRBV6-2/TRBV6-3	TRBJ1-2	14	few	CASSMRTALYGYTF	TGTGCCAGCAGTATGCGGACAGCCTTATATGGCTACACCTTC
TRBD1	TRBV12-3/TRBV12-4	TRBJ2-5	15	NA	CASSQNRGDQETQYF	TGTGCCAGCAGCCAAAACAGGGGGGACCAAGAGACCCAGTACTTC
NA	TRBV4-2	TRBJ1-1	14	NA	CASSQGVGNTEAFF	TGTGCCAGCAGCCAGGGGGTGGGGAACACTGAAGCTTTCTTT
NA	TRBV9	TRBJ2-2	14	few	CASSVWGRAGELFF	TGTGCCAGCAGCGTATGGGGGCGCGCCGGGGAGCTGTTTTTT
NA	TRBV18	TRBJ1-1	15	NA	CASSPWGALNTEAFF	TGTGCCAGCTCACCCTGGGGGGCGTTGAACACTGAAGCTTTCTTT